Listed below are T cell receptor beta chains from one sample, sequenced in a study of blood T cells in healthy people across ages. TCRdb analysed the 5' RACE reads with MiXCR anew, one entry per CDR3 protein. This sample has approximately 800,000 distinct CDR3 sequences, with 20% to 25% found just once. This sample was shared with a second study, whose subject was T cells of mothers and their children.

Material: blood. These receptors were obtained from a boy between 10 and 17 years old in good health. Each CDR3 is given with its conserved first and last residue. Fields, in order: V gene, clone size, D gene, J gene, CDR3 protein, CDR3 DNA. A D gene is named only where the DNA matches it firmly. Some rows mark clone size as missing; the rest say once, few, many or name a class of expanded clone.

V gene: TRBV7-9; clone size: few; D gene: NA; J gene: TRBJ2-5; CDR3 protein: CASGLRTEQETQYF; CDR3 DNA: TGTGCCAGCGGCTTAAGGACGGAGCAAGAGACCCAGTACTTC
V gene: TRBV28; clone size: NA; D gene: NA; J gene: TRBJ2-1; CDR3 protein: CASGYPGTYNEQFF; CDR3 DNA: TGTGCCAGCGGGTACCCCGGGACCTACAATGAGCAGTTCTTC
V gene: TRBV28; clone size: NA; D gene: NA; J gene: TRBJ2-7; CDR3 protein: CASLPLQGSSYEQYF; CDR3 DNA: TGTGCCAGCTTGCCTCTTCAGGGGTCTTCCTACGAGCAGTACTTC
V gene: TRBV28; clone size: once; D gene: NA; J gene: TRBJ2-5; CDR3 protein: CASRSLLSDSQETQYF; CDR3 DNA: TGTGCCAGCAGATCCCTCCTGAGCGACAGCCAAGAGACCCAGTACTTC
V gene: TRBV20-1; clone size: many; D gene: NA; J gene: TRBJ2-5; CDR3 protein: CSARDPQDQETQYF; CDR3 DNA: TGCAGTGCTAGAGACCCACAGGACCAAGAGACCCAGTACTTC
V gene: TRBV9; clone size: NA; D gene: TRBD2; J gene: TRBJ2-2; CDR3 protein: CASSAGGLTGELFF; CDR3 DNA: TGTGCCAGCAGCGCGGGAGGGCTAACCGGGGAGCTGTTTTTT
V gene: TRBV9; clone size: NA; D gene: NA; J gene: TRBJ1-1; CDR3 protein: CASSPRGSQENTEAFF; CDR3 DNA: TGTGCCAGCAGCCCAAGAGGAAGTCAGGAGAACACTGAAGCTTTCTTT
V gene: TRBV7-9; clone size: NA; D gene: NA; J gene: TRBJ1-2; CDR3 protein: CASSLALQGGYGYTF; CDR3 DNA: TGTGCCAGCAGCTTAGCCTTACAGGGCGGCTATGGCTACACCTTC
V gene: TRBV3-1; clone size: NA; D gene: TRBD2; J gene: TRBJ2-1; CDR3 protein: CASSQGGTSNEQFF; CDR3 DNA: TGTGCCAGCAGCCAAGGAGGGACTAGCAATGAGCAGTTCTTC
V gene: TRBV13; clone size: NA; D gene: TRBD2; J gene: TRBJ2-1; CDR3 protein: CASSLGSGRTNEQFF; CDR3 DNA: TGTGCCAGCAGCTTAGGTAGCGGGAGGACAAATGAGCAGTTCTTC
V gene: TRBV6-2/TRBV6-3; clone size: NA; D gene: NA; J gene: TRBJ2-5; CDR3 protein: CASSSIGWRETQYF; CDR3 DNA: TGTGCCAGCAGTTCAATCGGGTGGCGGGAGACCCAGTACTTC
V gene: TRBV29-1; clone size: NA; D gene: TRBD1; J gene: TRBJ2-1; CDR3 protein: CSVEETGLFSEQFF; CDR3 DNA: TGCAGCGTTGAAGAGACAGGGCTCTTTAGTGAGCAGTTCTTC
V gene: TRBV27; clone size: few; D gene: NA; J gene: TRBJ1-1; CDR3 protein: CASSLGTSFTEAFF; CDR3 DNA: TGTGCCAGCAGTTTAGGAACATCCTTCACTGAAGCTTTCTTT
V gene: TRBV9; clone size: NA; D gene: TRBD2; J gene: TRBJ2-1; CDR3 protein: CASSVAGSTSNNEQFF; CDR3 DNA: TGTGCCAGCAGCGTAGCAGGCTCGACTAGCAACAATGAGCAGTTCTTC
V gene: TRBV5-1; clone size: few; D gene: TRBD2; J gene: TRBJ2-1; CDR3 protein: CASSRGVWASGINEQFF; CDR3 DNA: TGCGCCAGCAGCAGAGGGGTCTGGGCTAGCGGGATTAATGAGCAGTTCTTC
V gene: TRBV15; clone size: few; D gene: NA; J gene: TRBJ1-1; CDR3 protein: CATSRVVNTEAFF; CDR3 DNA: TGTGCCACCAGCAGAGTGGTCAACACTGAAGCTTTCTTT
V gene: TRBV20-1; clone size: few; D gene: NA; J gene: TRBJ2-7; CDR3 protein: CSAQGQTYEQYF; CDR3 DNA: TGCAGTGCTCAAGGACAGACCTACGAGCAGTACTTC
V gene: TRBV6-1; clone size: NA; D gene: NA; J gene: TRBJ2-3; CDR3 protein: CASSGSGPATDTQYF; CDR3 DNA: TGTGCCAGCAGTGGAAGTGGCCCAGCGACAGATACGCAGTATTTT
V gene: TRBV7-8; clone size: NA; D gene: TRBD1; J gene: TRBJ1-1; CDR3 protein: CASSSNPVPGQSRAFF; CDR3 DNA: TGTGCCAGCAGCTCCAATCCAGTCCCGGGACAGTCTAGAGCTTTCTTT
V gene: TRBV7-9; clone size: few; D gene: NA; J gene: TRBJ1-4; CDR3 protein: CASSLAYLGPNEKLFF; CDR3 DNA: TGTGCCAGCAGCTTAGCGTATCTGGGCCCGAATGAAAAACTGTTTTTT
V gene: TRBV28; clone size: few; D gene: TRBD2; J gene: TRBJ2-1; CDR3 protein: CASSFKRGHYRNEQFF; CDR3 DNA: TGTGCCAGCAGTTTCAAGCGGGGTCATTATCGGAATGAGCAGTTCTTC
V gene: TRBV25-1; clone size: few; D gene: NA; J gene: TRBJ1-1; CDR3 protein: CASSEGEATEAFF; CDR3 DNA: TGTGCCAGCAGTGAGGGGGAGGCCACTGAAGCTTTCTTT
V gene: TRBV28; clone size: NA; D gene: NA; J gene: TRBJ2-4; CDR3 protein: CASSSQHPPGYIQYF; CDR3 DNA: TGTGCCAGCAGTTCCCAACATCCCCCAGGCTACATTCAGTACTTC
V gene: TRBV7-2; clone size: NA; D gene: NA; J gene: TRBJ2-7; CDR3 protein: CASSVGLGPSYEQYF; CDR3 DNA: TGTGCCAGCAGCGTTGGGCTAGGGCCCTCCTACGAGCAGTACTTC
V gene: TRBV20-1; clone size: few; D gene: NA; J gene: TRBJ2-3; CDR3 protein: CSAPVFPSGTDTQYF; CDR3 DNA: TGCAGTGCTCCCGTGTTTCCCTCTGGAACAGATACGCAGTATTTT
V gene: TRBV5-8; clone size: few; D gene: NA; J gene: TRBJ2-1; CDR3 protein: CASSSRDNEQFF; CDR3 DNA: TGTGCCAGCAGCTCCCGGGACAATGAGCAGTTCTTC
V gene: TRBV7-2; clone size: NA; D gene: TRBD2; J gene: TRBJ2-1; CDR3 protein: CASSLGAGVSYNEQFF; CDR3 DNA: TGTGCCAGCAGCTTAGGCGCGGGGGTCTCCTACAATGAGCAGTTCTTC
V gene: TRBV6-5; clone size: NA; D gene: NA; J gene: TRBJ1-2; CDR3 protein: CASSYGRGANYGYTF; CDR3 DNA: TGTGCCAGCAGTTATGGCCGGGGGGCCAACTATGGCTACACCTTC
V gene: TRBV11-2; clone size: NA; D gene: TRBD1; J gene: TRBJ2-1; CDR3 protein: CAIRVSGTGSAFF; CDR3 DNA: TGTGCCATCAGGGTCTCCGGGACAGGGAGTGCGTTCTTC
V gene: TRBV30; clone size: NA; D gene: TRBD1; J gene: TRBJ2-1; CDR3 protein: CAWTKTGQSYNEQFF; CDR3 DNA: TGTGCCTGGACCAAGACAGGGCAATCCTACAATGAGCAGTTCTTC
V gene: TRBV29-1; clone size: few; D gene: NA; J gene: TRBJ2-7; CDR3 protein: CSVITREGAYEQYF; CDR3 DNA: TGCAGCGTAATTACCAGGGAAGGGGCCTACGAGCAGTACTTC
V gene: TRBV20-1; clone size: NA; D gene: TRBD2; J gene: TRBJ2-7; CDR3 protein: CSAQWAGGPIYSYEQYF; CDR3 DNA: TGCAGTGCTCAGTGGGCGGGAGGGCCAATTTACTCCTACGAGCAGTACTTC
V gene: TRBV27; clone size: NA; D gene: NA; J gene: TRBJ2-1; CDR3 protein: CASSSQGPFPENEQFF; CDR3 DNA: TGTGCCAGCAGTTCCCAGGGTCCTTTCCCGGAGAATGAGCAGTTCTTC
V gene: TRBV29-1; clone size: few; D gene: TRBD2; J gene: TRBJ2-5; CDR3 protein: CSVDREGRETQYF; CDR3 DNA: TGCAGCGTTGACCGGGAGGGCCGCGAGACCCAGTACTTC
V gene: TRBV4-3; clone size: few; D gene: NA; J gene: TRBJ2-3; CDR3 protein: CASSRYPSPTDTQYF; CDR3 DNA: TGCGCCAGCAGTCGCTATCCGTCCCCCACAGATACGCAGTATTTT
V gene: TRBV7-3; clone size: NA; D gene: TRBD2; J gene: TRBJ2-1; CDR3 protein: CASSLLGLAGGDEQFF; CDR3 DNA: TGTGCCAGCAGCTTACTAGGGCTAGCGGGAGGTGATGAGCAGTTCTTC
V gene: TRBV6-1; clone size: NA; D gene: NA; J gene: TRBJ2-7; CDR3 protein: CASSGWLYEQYF; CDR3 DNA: TGTGCCAGCAGTGGTTGGCTGTACGAGCAGTACTTC
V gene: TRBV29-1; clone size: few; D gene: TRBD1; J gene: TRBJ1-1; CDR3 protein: CSAQGQGHTEAFF; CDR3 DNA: TGCAGCGCCCAAGGACAGGGGCACACTGAAGCTTTCTTT
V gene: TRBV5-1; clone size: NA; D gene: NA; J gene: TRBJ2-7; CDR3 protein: CASSLWGQYEQYF; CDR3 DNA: TGCGCCAGCAGCCTTTGGGGCCAATACGAGCAGTACTTC
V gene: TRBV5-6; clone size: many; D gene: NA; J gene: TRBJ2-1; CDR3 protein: CASSLDPDGYNEQFF; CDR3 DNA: TGTGCCAGCAGCTTGGACCCCGACGGGTACAATGAGCAGTTCTTC
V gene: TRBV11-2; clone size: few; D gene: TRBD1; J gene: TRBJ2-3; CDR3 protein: CASSLPGTGLYTQYF; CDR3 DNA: TGTGCCAGCAGCTTACCCGGGACAGGGTTGTATACGCAGTATTTT
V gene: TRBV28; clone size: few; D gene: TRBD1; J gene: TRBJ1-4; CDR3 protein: CASTTGTALPATNEKLFF; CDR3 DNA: TGTGCCAGCACCACCGGGACAGCTCTCCCTGCAACTAATGAAAAACTGTTTTTT
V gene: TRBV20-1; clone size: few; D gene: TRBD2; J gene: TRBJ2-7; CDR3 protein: CSARDSASGVYEQYF; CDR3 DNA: TGCAGTGCTAGAGATTCTGCTAGCGGGGTCTACGAGCAGTACTTC
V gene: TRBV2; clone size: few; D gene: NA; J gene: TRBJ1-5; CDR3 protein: CASSVGASNQPQHF; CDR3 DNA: TGTGCCAGCAGTGTAGGGGCTAGCAATCAGCCCCAGCATTTT
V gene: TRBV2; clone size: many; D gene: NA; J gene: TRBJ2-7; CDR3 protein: CASSELPDSSYEQYF; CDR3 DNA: TGTGCCAGCAGTGAACTGCCCGACAGCTCCTACGAGCAGTACTTC
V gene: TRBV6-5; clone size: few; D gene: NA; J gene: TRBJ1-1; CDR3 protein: CASSSGAGGEAFF; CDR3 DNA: TGTGCCAGCAGTTCCGGGGCTGGAGGTGAAGCTTTCTTT
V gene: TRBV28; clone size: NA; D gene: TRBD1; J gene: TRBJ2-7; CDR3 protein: CASSKPDRDEQYF; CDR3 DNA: TGTGCCAGCAGCAAACCGGACAGGGACGAGCAGTACTTC
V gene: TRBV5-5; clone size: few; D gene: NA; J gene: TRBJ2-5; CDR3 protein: CASSSGGQQETQYF; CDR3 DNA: TGTGCCAGCAGCTCGGGGGGCCAGCAAGAGACCCAGTACTTC
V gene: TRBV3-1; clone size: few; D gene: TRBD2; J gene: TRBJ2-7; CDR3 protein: CASSQGIAGVYEQYF; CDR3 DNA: TGTGCCAGCAGCCAAGGGATAGCGGGAGTCTACGAGCAGTACTTC
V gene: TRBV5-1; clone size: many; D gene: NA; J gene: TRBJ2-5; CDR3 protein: CASSSGTLETQYF; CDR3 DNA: TGCGCCAGCAGCTCCGGGACTCTAGAGACCCAGTACTTC
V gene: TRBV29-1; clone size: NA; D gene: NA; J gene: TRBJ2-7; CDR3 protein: CSVEVPVSGDEQYF; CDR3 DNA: TGCAGCGTTGAAGTCCCCGTGTCTGGGGACGAGCAGTACTTC
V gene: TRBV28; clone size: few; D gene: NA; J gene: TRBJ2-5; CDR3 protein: CASGYRELKTQYF; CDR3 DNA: TGTGCCAGCGGGTACAGGGAGTTAAAGACCCAGTACTTC
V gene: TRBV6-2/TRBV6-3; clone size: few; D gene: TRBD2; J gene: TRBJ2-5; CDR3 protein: CASSYSASGDYETQYF; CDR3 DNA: TGTGCCAGCAGTTACTCCGCTAGCGGGGATTATGAGACCCAGTACTTC
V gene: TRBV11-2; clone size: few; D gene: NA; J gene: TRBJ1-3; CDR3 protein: CASSLEVGNTIYF; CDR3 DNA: TGTGCCAGCAGCTTAGAGGTGGGAAACACCATATATTTT
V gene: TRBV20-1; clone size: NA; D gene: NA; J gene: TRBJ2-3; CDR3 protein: CSASGRSTDTQYF; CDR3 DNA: TGCAGTGCTAGCGGGAGAAGCACAGATACGCAGTATTTT
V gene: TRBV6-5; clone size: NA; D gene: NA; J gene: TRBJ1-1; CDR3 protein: CASSYSFGMNTEAFF; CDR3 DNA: TGTGCCAGCAGTTACTCATTTGGCATGAACACTGAAGCTTTCTTT
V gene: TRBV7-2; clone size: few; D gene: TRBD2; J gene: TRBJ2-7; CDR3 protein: CASSLAAGGRVYEQYF; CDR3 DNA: TGTGCCAGCAGCTTAGCAGCGGGGGGGCGAGTCTACGAGCAGTACTTC